The 20 T cell receptor delta chains listed next were all sequenced from one sample in a study of γδ T cells in repeated Plasmodium falciparum infection. Gammadelta T cells were flow-sorted from PBMC into Vgamma9/Vdelta2+ and Vdelta2-negative populations for bulk analysis. TCRdb ran CATT on the multiplex PCR reads. The table lists 85,000 to 100,000 delta-chain clones, 0.95% to 1% of them singletons. Input material: gamma-delta T cells from blood. The receptors were sampled from a pool of human donors (malaria-infected and uninfected, not separated).

This clone turned up a few times. The protein recorded in TCRdb matches a much larger clone and deviates from this DNA's translation at residue 14, suggesting a read error; the protein here is obtained by translating the DNA. The chain joins TRDV2 to TRDJ3, with D possibly matching TRDD3 (6 bases). TCRdb does not report a J gene; here it was assigned by matching the DNA to germline references. The ends were cut back, 3 bases at V and 0 bases at J, with 65 bases in the middle. Germline V gives CDR1 GEAIGNYY, CDR2 EKD. CDR3 length: 35 residues. This CDR3 reads CACDPPRLCHGKEHTLARILGIQSISSWDTRQMFF. In nucleotides, the CDR3 is TGTGCCTGTGACCCCCCGCGGTTGTGCCACGGCAAAGAACACACCTTGGCCAGGATTCTGGGGATTCAATCCATTAGCTCCTGGGACACCCGACAGATGTTTTTC.

This clone was detected only a few times. One base separates it from a far larger clone, so it is likely a read error. Other DNA sequences of this sample code for an identical CDR3. The rearrangement joins TRDV1 to TRDJ1, with TRDD3 identical over 10 bases. The J gene, absent from TCRdb, was called here by matching the DNA to germline. In germline, CDR1 is TSWWSYY, CDR2 QGS. This CDR3 contains 22 residues. This chain's CDR3 is CALGEPSGGYMFVLGDTDKLIF. The CDR3 nucleotides read TGTGCCCTTGGGGAACCCTCGGGCGGCTACATGTTCGTACTGGGGGATACCGATAAACTCATCTTT.

Comment on this clone: A far bigger clonotype differs at one base, so this is likely a read error. Other nucleotide sequences from this sample produce the same CDR3. This chain links TRDV2 with TRDJ1, with 13 bases aligning to TRDD3. The J gene is absent in TCRdb and was assigned here via DNA matching to germline. Germline V gene sequence: CDR1 GEAIGNYY, CDR2 EKD. CDR3 length equals 19 residues. CDR3 region: CACNGVLGDTSLDSDKLIF. CDR3 in DNA: TGCGCCTGTAATGGCGTACTGGGGGATACGAGCCTCGACAGCGATAAACTCATCTTT.

This clone has just a few counts. One base separates it from a far larger clone, so it is likely a read error. This specimen includes other DNA sequences encoding the same CDR3. The V call is TRDV1, the J call TRDJ1; TRDD2 agrees at 9 bases. Since TCRdb gives no J gene, matching the DNA to germline was used here to assign it. CDR3 length: 19 residues. V lost 3 bases to trimming and J lost 1 base; unmatched junction nucleotides: 15. The V gene's germline CDR1 is TSWWSYY and CDR2 QGS. CDR3 sequence: CALGDPSYAGGFATDKLIF. In DNA form, the CDR3 reads TGTGCTCTTGGGGACCCTTCCTACGCTGGGGGGTTCGCCACCGATAAACTCATCTTT.

With respect to this clone: This sequence is one base from a far larger clone and is likely a read error. At the DNA level, this CDR3 is encoded by other sequences in the same sample as well. The chain recombines TRDV2 with TRDJ1; no reliable D call. TCRdb gives no J gene; it was assigned here by matching the DNA to germline. This CDR3 region has 19 residues. The germline V gene encodes CDR1 GEAIGNYY and CDR2 EKD. This CDR3 is CACDALQDGFGSNTDKLIF. The CDR3 DNA reads as TGTGCCTGTGATGCCCTGCAGGATGGGTTTGGAAGTAACACCGACAAACTCATCTTT.

With regard to this clone: TCRdb's protein, taken from a much larger clone, differs from this DNA's translation at residue 12, likely owing to a read error; the protein displayed comes from the DNA. The chain combines TRDV2 with TRDJ1; D tentatively reads TRDD2 or TRDD3 (5 bases each). Per germline, CDR1 GEAIGNYY and CDR2 EKD. The CDR3 runs to 17 residues. V lost 3 bases and J lost 3, with 22 bases in between. The CDR3 DNA is TGTGCCTGTGACTCCGTCCTATCAAGGGGAACGGCCGATAAACTCATCTTT. Amino acid sequence: CACDSVLSRGTADKLIF.

This clone was counted a few times. TCRdb's protein, taken from a much larger clone, differs from this DNA's translation at residue 18, likely owing to a read error; the protein displayed comes from the DNA. The CDR3, as DNA: TGTGCTCTTGGGGACCCAAGTCCCTTCGGGAGGGGGTACACCGATAAACTCACCTTT. Translation: CALGDPSPFGRGYTDKLTF. For the V gene the call is TRDV1; the J gene has no call; the DNA was not compared with TRDD3, the D call given in the table. The CDR3 spans 19 residues. Germline CDR1 TSWWSYY, CDR2 QGS.

This clone was counted at least ten times. The TCRdb record carries a much larger clone's protein, which differs from this DNA's translation at residue 10; a read error is the likely cause, and the protein listed here is the DNA translation. V usage is TRDV2 and J usage is TRDJ1; 7 bases align to TRDD3. This CDR3 region has 19 residues. Losses at the gene ends were 0 bases for V and 0 bases for J; bases not matched to a gene: 15. CDR1 is GEAIGNYY and CDR2 is EKD in the germline V gene. CDR3 loop: CACDTPWDTRGPYTDKLIF. The CDR3 coding sequence is TGTGCCTGTGACACCCCATGGGATACTAGAGGCCCGTACACCGATAAACTCATCTTT.

This clone was seen a handful of times. A far bigger clonotype differs at one base, so this is likely a read error. The same CDR3 also results from other DNA sequences found in this sample. The chain has TRDV2 and TRDJ1, with 8 bases that match TRDD3. TCRdb carries no J gene annotation; the J gene was assigned here by matching the DNA with germline. The CDR3 totals 14 residues. Germline lookup yields CDR1 GEAIGNYY and CDR2 EKD. The CDR3: CACDTGGYRGQLIF. The CDR3 DNA sequence: TGCGCCTGTGACACCGGGGGATATCGAGGGCAACTCATCTTT.

As for this clone: A read error likely explains this, since a far larger clone differs by one base. Other DNA sequences within the sample encode an identical CDR3. V gene TRDV2 was called; the J gene was not; TRDD3 is taken as the D call from the table, unchecked against the DNA. CDR1 and CDR2 from the germline V gene are GEAIGNYY and EKD. The CDR3 runs 19 residues. CDR3 bases: TGTGCCTGTGACGCTCTACTGGGGGATACGAACCGATTGAGCGATAAGCTCATCTTT. This translates into CACDALLGDTNRLSDKLIF.

By share, this clone ranks as medium-sized. The same CDR3 arises from other DNA sequences in this sample as well. The chain has TRDV1 and TRDJ1; D may be TRDD3 (6 bases). V lost 8 bases, J lost 0 bases, and 19 bases lay in between. CDR3 length equals 16 residues. From germline, CDR1 is TSWWSYY and CDR2 QGS. The CDR3 DNA reads TGTGCTCTTCCGTGGGGGTCTGAGTCGTACACCGATAAACTCATCTTT. This encodes CALPWGSESYTDKLIF.

This clone was counted only a few times. A read error is likely here: a far larger clone is one base away. The same CDR3 also results from other DNA sequences found in this sample. The chain employs TRDV2 and TRDJ1; the D gene is possibly TRDD3 (6 bases). Since TCRdb gives no J gene, matching the DNA to germline was used here to assign it. The CDR3 is made up of 16 amino acids. Germline CDR1 and CDR2: GEAIGNYY and EKD. With 4 bases removed from V and 7 bases from J, the gap between germline ends came to 24 bases. The CDR3 coding sequence is TGTGCCTGTGATCGGGTACTGGGTGATACCTCCCTTAAACTCATCTTT. This encodes CACDRVLGDTSLKLIF.

This clone was recorded at least ten times. V and J are TRDV1 and TRDJ1; tentative D call: TRDD3 (6 bases). The CDR3 loop spans 22 amino acids. Deletions cut 2 bases from V and 0 bases from J, with 31 bases between. Looked up from germline, CDR1 is TSWWSYY and CDR2 is QGS. CDR3 DNA sequence: TGTGCTCTTGGGGAAGAGAGGTACGTCGGGCTGGGGACCCCTACGTACACCGATAAACTCATCTTT. It encodes CALGEERYVGLGTPTYTDKLIF.

A few counts support this clone. This sequence is one base from a far larger clone and is likely a read error. This sample includes further DNA sequences coding for the same CDR3. The genes are TRDV2 and TRDJ1; 10 bases align to TRDD3. The J segment lost 2 bases and the V segment lost 6 bases, leaving 8 bases of the junction unmatched. The CDR3 sequence is 15 residues long. In germline, CDR1 is GEAIGNYY, CDR2 EKD. The CDR3 sequence: CACSPLLGDTDKLIF. The CDR3 DNA is TGTGCCTGTTCGCCGCTACTGGGGGATACCGATAAACTCATCTTT.

This clone was recorded a few times. TCRdb's protein for this DNA is that of a much larger clone and differs from the translation at residue 4, likely a read error; the protein shown is the DNA translation. This sequence joins TRDV1 and TRDJ1; the D gene is possibly TRDD3 (5 bases). No J gene was available from TCRdb, and it was assigned here by a germline match of the DNA. The CDR3 is made up of 14 amino acids. The germline CDR1 and CDR2 sequences are TSWWSYY and QGS. As DNA, the CDR3 is TGTGCTCTGACTCCTCCCCCCGATACCGGTAAACTCATCTTT. The encoded protein is CALTPPPDTGKLIF.

Details on this clone: The translation of this DNA and the TCRdb protein of a much larger clone differ at residue 7, probably owing to a read error; the protein shown here is translated from the DNA. This chain joins TRDV1 and TRDJ1; D is unclear. The J gene, not given by TCRdb, was assigned here from a germline match of the nucleotide sequence. The V gene's germline CDR1 is TSWWSYY and CDR2 QGS. With 1 base removed from V and 7 bases from J, the gap between germline ends came to 10 bases. This CDR3 is 13 amino acids long. The CDR3 DNA follows: TGTGCTCTTGGGGAACCGAAGGACCCTAAACTCATCTTT. This translates into CALGEPKDPKLIF.

Worth noting for this clone: The translation of this DNA and the TCRdb protein of a much larger clone differ at residue 19, probably owing to a read error; the protein shown here is translated from the DNA. The rearrangement joins TRDV1 to TRDJ1; TRDD3 is a possible D gene (7 bases). The length of the CDR3 is 21 residues. CDR1 is TSWWSYY and CDR2 is QGS in the germline V gene. The DNA for the CDR3 is TGTGCTCTTGGGGTCAGCACCTGTCCTCCTACTGGGGTAGGGTACACCGATAAACACATCTTT. Protein: CALGVSTCPPTGVGYTDKHIF.

Notes on this clone: This likely stems from a read error, as it lies one base from a far larger clone. Other nucleotide sequences from this sample produce the same CDR3. This chain connects TRDV1 to TRDJ1, with 7 bases lining up with TRDD3. TCRdb gives no J gene; it was assigned here by matching the DNA to germline. The CDR3 totals 23 residues. Germline V gene sequence: CDR1 TSWWSYY, CDR2 QGS. As DNA, the CDR3 is TGTGCTCTCGGGGAACTAATAAATTGCCCTTACAAATCTGGGGATATGGACACCGATAAACTCATCTTT. Translating it yields CALGELINCPYKSGDMDTDKLIF.

As to this clone: This likely traces to a read error, being one base from a far larger clone. Other DNA sequences of this sample code for an identical CDR3. V gene TRDV1 combines with J gene TRDJ1; 9 positions agree with TRDD3. TCRdb records no J gene; here it was assigned by comparing the DNA to germline. Trimming took 5 bases from V and 10 from J; bases not matched to a gene: 32. The germline V gene encodes CDR1 TSWWSYY and CDR2 QGS. The CDR3 spans 21 residues. The CDR3 DNA sequence: TGTGCTCTTGGGCTCCCGTTCCTACCAGCAGGTCTGGGGGATCGCAATCGGGGACTCATCTTT. Amino acids: CALGLPFLPAGLGDRNRGLIF.

This clone has ten or more counts. This probably arose from a read error, given a far larger clone one base away. The sample holds other DNA sequences that translate to the same CDR3. The chain has TRDV2 and TRDJ1, with TRDD3 identical over 9 bases. Germline assignment: CDR1 GEAIGNYY and CDR2 EKD. The CDR3 runs to 18 residues. V shed 3 bases, J shed 2 bases, and the junction held 15 bases outside the gene matches. The CDR3 DNA reads as TGTGCCTGTGACCCCGTGCTGGGGGATCCGGGGAGAACCGATAAACTCATCTTT. Protein product: CACDPVLGDPGRTDKLIF.